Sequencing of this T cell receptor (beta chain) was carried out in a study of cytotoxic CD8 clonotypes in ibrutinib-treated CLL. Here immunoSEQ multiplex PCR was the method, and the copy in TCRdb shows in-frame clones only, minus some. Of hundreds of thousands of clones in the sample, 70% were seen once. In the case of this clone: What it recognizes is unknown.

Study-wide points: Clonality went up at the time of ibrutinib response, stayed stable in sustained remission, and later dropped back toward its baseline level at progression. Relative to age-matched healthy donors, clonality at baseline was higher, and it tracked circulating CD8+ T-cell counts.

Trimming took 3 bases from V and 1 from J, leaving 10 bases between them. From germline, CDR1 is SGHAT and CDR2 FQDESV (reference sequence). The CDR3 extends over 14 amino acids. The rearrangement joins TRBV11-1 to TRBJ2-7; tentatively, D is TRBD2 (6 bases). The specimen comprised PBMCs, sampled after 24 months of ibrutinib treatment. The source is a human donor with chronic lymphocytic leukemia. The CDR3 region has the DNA TGTGCCAGCAGCTTGAGCGGGCCTTCCTACGAGCAGTACTTC. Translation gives CASSLSGPSYEQYF.